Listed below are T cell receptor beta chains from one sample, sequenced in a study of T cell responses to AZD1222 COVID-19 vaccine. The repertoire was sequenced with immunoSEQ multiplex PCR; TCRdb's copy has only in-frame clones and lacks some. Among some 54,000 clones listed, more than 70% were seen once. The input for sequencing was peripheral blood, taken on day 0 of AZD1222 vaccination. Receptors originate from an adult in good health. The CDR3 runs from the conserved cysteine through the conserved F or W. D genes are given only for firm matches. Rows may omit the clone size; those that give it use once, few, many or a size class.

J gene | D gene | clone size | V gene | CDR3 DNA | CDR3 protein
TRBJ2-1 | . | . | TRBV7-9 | TGTGCCAGCAGCTTAGAGGGAGGTGATGAGCAGTTCTTC | CASSLEGGDEQFF
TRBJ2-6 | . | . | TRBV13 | TGTGCCAGCAGCTTAGTTGCCAGGAGAGGTCTCGGGGCCAACGTCCTGACTTTC | CASSLVARRGLGANVLTF
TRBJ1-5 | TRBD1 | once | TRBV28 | TGTGCCAGCAAAAGAGGAGGACAGGGTGACCAGCCCCAGCATTTT | CASKRGGQGDQPQHF
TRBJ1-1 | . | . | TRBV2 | TGTGCCAGCAGTGAAGTAAACAGGAACACTGAAGCTTTCTTT | CASSEVNRNTEAFF
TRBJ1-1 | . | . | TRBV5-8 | TGTGCCAGCAGCTTGGATAGGAACACTGAAGCTTTCTTT | CASSLDRNTEAFF
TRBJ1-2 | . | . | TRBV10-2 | TGCGCCAGCAGGCCTCCTCGGGGCTATGGCTACACCTTC | CASRPPRGYGYTF
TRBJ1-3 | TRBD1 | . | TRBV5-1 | TGCGCCAGCAGCTTAACAGGGGCTAGCGGAAACACCATATATTTT | CASSLTGASGNTIYF
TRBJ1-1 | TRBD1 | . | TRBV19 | TGTGCCAGTAGTATGCGACAGGGGAACACTGAAGCTTTCTTT | CASSMRQGNTEAFF
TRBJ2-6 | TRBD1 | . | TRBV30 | TGTGCCTGGAATAGGGACAGGACGTCTGGGGCCAACGTCCTGACTTTC | CAWNRDRTSGANVLTF
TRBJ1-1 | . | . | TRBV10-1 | TGCGCCAGCAGATTACGGTCGGGCACTGAAGCTTTCTTT | CASRLRSGTEAFF
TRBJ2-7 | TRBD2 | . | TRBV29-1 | TGCAGCGTAGATAGCGGGAGAGTCCTATGCTACGAGCAGTACTTC | CSVDSGRVLCYEQYF
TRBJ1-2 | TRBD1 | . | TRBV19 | TGTGCCAGTAGTGCGGGACAGGGGATAGATGGCTACACCTTC | CASSAGQGIDGYTF
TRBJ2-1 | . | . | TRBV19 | TGTGCCAGTAGCCCCCCCGTGGGGAGCTCCTACAATGAGCAGTTCTTC | CASSPPVGSSYNEQFF
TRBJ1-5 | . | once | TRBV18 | TGTGCCAGCTCATCCTACCAAGGTCAGCCCCAGCATTTT | CASSSYQGQPQHF